This TCR beta chain was captured in a study of T cell responses to AZD1222 COVID-19 vaccine listed by TCRdb under 2021. With respect to the entire study: Because spike-specific TCR depth and breadth did not differ between the two schedules, AZD1222 recipients who got a second dose at roughly 4 weeks were pooled with those who got a second dose at roughly 12 weeks. A total of over 230 trial participants underwent TCR sequencing, of whom roughly 210 received two doses of AZD1222 and about 25 received two doses of the MenACWY control vaccine. Trial participants were enrolled into age subgroups of 18-55, 56-69 and 70-plus years, which contained about 150, 27 and 61 TCR-sequenced participants, respectively.

Sequences LGHDT (CDR1) and YNNKEL (CDR2) are obtained from the germline V gene (reference sequence). Ends trimmed: V by 7 bases, J by 2 bases; bases unmatched to a gene: 5. The CDR3, from cysteine to phenylalanine, totals 15 residues. Here the CDR3 DNA is all that survives: 45 bases in frame from base 1. The CDR3 regions of human TCRbeta chains were analyzed by immunosequencing. Per the original workflow: Repertoire TCRs were checked for matches against a reference library of SARS-CoV-2-specific TCRs that had been generated using the MIRA antigen-specificity platform. Breadth was defined as the fraction of unique TCRs that were SARS-CoV-2-associated, and depth was defined as the fraction of total T cells that were SARS-CoV-2-associated. Each spike-specific TCR was assigned to its reactive spike region and to a CD4 or CD8 class using the MIRA data. Log10-transformed breadth and depth values were compared by one-way ANOVA with Sidak's multiple comparisons tests. TCRdb re-hosts the immuneACCESS table, in-frame sequences only. Its copies lack some clones; in the studies checked, an unresolved V gene accounts for under half of them, and the cause for the rest is not known. The D gene and trimming were derived from the DNA, and the V and J assignments and clone size from that table. In all, the sample holds 95,000 to 110,000 clones, and more than 85% of those were seen once. The top ten hold approximately 5% of the sample.

Results the study describes overall, beyond this receptor: The 56-69-year group was small, and its depth increase did not reach significance, likely because of low power. Participants were mostly white British, with more females than males. The authors suggested clonal diversity may have been underestimated. Because no samples from the day 14 peak response were available, repertoires could be characterized only after the peak T cell response. The whole spike protein was spanned by vaccine-associated CD4 TCRs, and dominant responses were seen in regions 160-218 and 743-854. A significant rise in spike-specific TCR breadth and depth was observed after two AZD1222 doses relative to day 0 and relative to MenACWY recipients. Conclusions about previously exposed vaccinees are limited because only six or seven AZD1222 recipients were SARS-CoV-2 seropositive at baseline. Epitopes outside the regions mutated in the B.1.351 and B.1.1.7 variants were reportedly recognized by nearly half of the unique spike-specific TCRs.

This sample's time point label indicates: baseline before first vaccination. Vaccinee samples were obtained from the UK trials COV001 and COV002, which included a single-blind randomized controlled phase 2/3 trial of AZD1222 (ChAdOx1 nCoV-19) in healthy adults. For TCRbeta chain sequencing, PBMC samples from trial participants were taken at day 0 and at day 28 after the second dose. A word on this clone: Its antigen specificity is not known. Base qualities are not recorded, but no much larger clone differs from it by a single base.

Sequenced material: peripheral blood, taken on day 0 of AZD1222 vaccination. The TCR sequence derives from an adult in good health. In this chain, TRBV3-1 (or the pseudogene TRBV3-2) is recombined with TRBJ2-2, and TRBD2 aligns with 9 junction nucleotides. The CDR3 loop reads CASTLTSGNTGELFF. Read as DNA, the sequence is TGTGCCAGCACTCTGACTAGCGGCAACACCGGGGAGCTGTTTTTT.